Shown below are 12 T cell receptor beta chains from a single sample sequenced in a study of long-term antiretroviral therapy in people with HIV (dated by TCRdb to about 2022). The immunoSEQ hsTCRB v3.0 assay was used at survey level resolution to sequence the TRB variable region. What TCRdb holds here is the immuneACCESS table cut down to in-frame rearrangements. Part of the clones is not present; checked against another copy, under half of the missing clones reflect an unresolved V gene, and the others are unexplained. Recorded for this sample are 30,000 to 35,000 clones; roughly 74% of them occurred a single time. Of the sample, under 4% is held by the ten largest clones. The starting material was unsorted PBMCs, obtained 3 years after starting antiretroviral therapy. The receptors originated from a man over 45 with HIV.

This chain connects TRBV4-3 to TRBJ1-3, with 7 bases fitting TRBD1. This CDR3 region has 16 residues. Trimming cost V 0 bases and J 0 bases; bases outside gene matches: 2. CDR1 LGHNA and CDR2 YSLEER come from the germline V gene. This chain's CDR3 is CASSQDRDSSGNTIYF. CDR3 DNA sequence: TGCGCCAGCAGCCAAGATAGGGACAGCTCTGGAAACACCATATATTTT.

The chain's CDR3 is CASSYTLSSGNTIYF. The CDR3, as DNA: TGCGCCAGCAGTTATACGTTGAGCTCTGGAAACACCATATATTTT. V usage is TRBV10-2 and J usage is TRBJ1-3; D call uncertain. V was shortened by 5 bases and J by 0 bases, with 11 bases between the two germline ends. CDR3 size: 15 residues. CDR1 is WSHSY and CDR2 is SAAADI in the germline V gene.

The chain combines TRBV4-1 with TRBJ2-3; maybe TRBD1 (6 bases). Trimming removed 0 bases at V and 2 bases at J, with 12 bases between. The CDR3 extends over 16 amino acids. Germline V gene sequence: CDR1 MGHRA, CDR2 YSYEKL. CDR3 DNA sequence: TGCGCCAGCAGCCAAGAAATTTGGACAGCCACAGATACGCAGTATTTT. Translated, it gives CASSQEIWTATDTQYF.

This clone has more than one count but fewer than ten. CDR3 DNA: TGTGCCAGCAGCGCTAGAGGGAGCTCCTATAATTCACCCCTCCACTTT. It translates to CASSARGSSYNSPLHF. The V gene is TRBV9, the J gene TRBJ1-6; no clear D gene. The germline gives CDR1 SGDLS, CDR2 YYNGEE. V lost 3 bases, J lost 0 bases, and 10 bases lay in between. The CDR3 is 16 amino acids.

This clone was detected only once. The chain carries TRBV6-1 and TRBJ2-4; 7 nucleotides align to TRBD1. V gave up 1 base and J gave up 7 bases; unmatched junction bases: 4. This CDR3 comprises 14 residues. CDR1 is MNHNS, CDR2 SASEGT, per germline. The CDR3 spells CASSEGQGRNIQYF. CDR3 in DNA: TGTGCCAGCAGTGAAGGACAGGGTCGGAACATTCAGTACTTC.

This clone is a singleton in its sample. This chain connects TRBV4-1 to TRBJ2-7, with D uncertain. In germline, CDR1 is MGHRA, CDR2 YSYEKL. Trimming removed 0 bases at V and 3 bases at J, with 12 bases between. The CDR3 consists of 15 residues. The CDR3 region has the DNA TGCGCCAGCAGCCAAGAGGCGTTTAGACTCTACGAGCAGTACTTC. Amino acids: CASSQEAFRLYEQYF.

This clone was observed a handful of times. The genes are TRBV5-1 and TRBJ1-4; TRBD1 might be the D (6 bases). This CDR3 comprises 15 residues. Germline lookup yields CDR1 SGHRS and CDR2 YFSETQ. Trimming pared 0 bases from V and 7 bases from J, leaving 13 bases between. The CDR3 here is CASSLGTAWGEKLFF. The CDR3 nucleotides are TGCGCCAGCAGCTTGGGGACAGCCTGGGGTGAAAAACTGTTTTTT.

The gene calls are TRBV6-5 and TRBJ2-7; 8 nucleotides agree with TRBD2. The CDR3 covers 13 residues. V dropped 7 bases and J dropped 6; count of bases not matched to a gene: 8. Germline lookup yields CDR1 MNHEY and CDR2 SVGAGI. The CDR3: CASKPGGVVEQYF. The DNA of the CDR3 is TGTGCCAGCAAGCCGGGGGGGGTAGTCGAGCAGTACTTC.

The chain has TRBV5-6 and TRBJ2-7; 8 bases map to TRBD1. V was pared by 1 base and J by 3 bases, with 0 bases of the junction left unmatched. This CDR3 region has 13 residues. Germline-derived CDR1 and CDR2 are SGHDT and YYEEEE. CDR3 nucleotides: TGTGCCAGCAGCTTGACAGGGGGCTACGAGCAGTACTTC. Protein sequence: CASSLTGGYEQYF.

This clone was seen only a few times. The chain employs TRBV7-3 and TRBJ1-5; D is undetermined. Trimming pared 0 bases from V and 1 base from J, leaving 1 base between. The CDR3 has 13 residues. CDR1 and CDR2 (germline): SGHTA, FQGTGA. The CDR3 nucleotides are TGTGCCAGCAGCTTAACCAGCAATCAGCCCCAGCATTTT. Translation gives CASSLTSNQPQHF.

The chain combines TRBV28 with TRBJ1-2; D gene ambiguous. Germline CDR1 MDHEN, CDR2 SYDVKM. Trimming removed 3 bases from V and 9 bases from J, with 11 bases in between. The CDR3 is made up of 12 amino acids. DNA for the CDR3: TGTGCCAGCAGTTTGTCCCTTCGACGCTACACCTTC. As protein: CASSLSLRRYTF.

This clone was observed a handful of times. The chain uses TRBV27 and TRBJ1-5; D unclear. Deletions cut 5 bases from V and 5 bases from J, with 10 bases between. Germline CDR1 reads MNHEY; CDR2 reads SMNVEV (reference sequence). The CDR3 runs to 13 residues. CDR3 sequence reads: CASSRGVDQPQHF. The CDR3, as DNA: TGTGCCAGCAGTCGGGGAGTGGATCAGCCCCAGCATTTT.